These T cell receptor beta chains were read from a single sample in a study of blood T cell repertoires in COVID-19. This table comes from immunoSEQ multiplex PCR, and its TCRdb copy is limited to in-frame clones, with some not included. The sample contains about 120,000 clones, around nine tenths of which appear only once. Material: peripheral blood. All receptors come from a woman older than 75 with acute or convalescent COVID-19. The CDR3 runs from the conserved cysteine through the conserved F or W. Fields, in order: J gene, V gene, clone size, D gene, CDR3 DNA, CDR3 protein. The D gene is left open where the match is weak. Clone size is given for some rows only: seen once, a few or many times, or a class if the clone is expanded.

TRBJ1-4 TRBV2 NA NA TGTGCCAGCAGTGGACTGATTAATGAAAAACTGTTTTTT CASSGLINEKLFF
TRBJ2-1 TRBV19 NA NA TGTGCCAGTAGTCCCCGAGCGGGCGGCTACAATGAGCAGTTCTTC CASSPRAGGYNEQFF
TRBJ2-7 TRBV7-6 once NA TGTGCCAGCAGCTTAGGTACGGAGAACTACGAGCAGTACTTC CASSLGTENYEQYF
TRBJ1-2 TRBV5-4 NA NA TGTGCCAGCAGCCTCGACTCGGGGATTGGGGGCTACACCTTC CASSLDSGIGGYTF
TRBJ1-1 TRBV19 NA NA TGTGCCAGTAGTAAAGGGGGAAGAACTGAAGCTTTCTTT CASSKGGRTEAFF
TRBJ1-1 TRBV19 NA TRBD1 TGTGCCAGTAGTATTATGACAGGGGGGAACACTGAAGCTTTCTTT CASSIMTGGNTEAFF
TRBJ2-1 TRBV6-6 NA TRBD1 TGTGCCAGCAGTTACGACAGGGGGCTGGGTTACAATGAGCAGTTCTTC CASSYDRGLGYNEQFF
TRBJ2-1 TRBV7-9 NA NA TGTGCCAGCAGCTTAGCCGACTATCCATACAATGAGCAGTTCTTC CASSLADYPYNEQFF
TRBJ1-6 TRBV6-5 NA TRBD1 TGTGCCAGCACCTCAGGACAGGGCTTTAATTCACCCCTCCACTTT CASTSGQGFNSPLHF
TRBJ1-1 TRBV7-2 NA NA TGTGCCAGCAGCTTCCGGGGTAGGAGAACTGAAGCTTTCTTT CASSFRGRRTEAFF
TRBJ2-1 TRBV4-1 NA NA TGCGCCAGCAGCCAAGACGGTGGGGGACTTGGGAATGAGCAGTTCTTC CASSQDGGGLGNEQFF
TRBJ1-1 TRBV7-6 NA NA TGTGCCAGCAGCCCCGGGACACTTGAAGCTTTCTTT CASSPGTLEAFF
TRBJ1-1 TRBV25-1 NA NA TGTGCCAGCAGTGACGTGGAAGCTTTCTTT CASSDVEAFF
TRBJ2-3 TRBV5-4 once NA TGTGCCAGCAGCCCCAGGGGTATCACAGATACGCAGTATTTT CASSPRGITDTQYF
TRBJ2-7 TRBV19 NA NA TGTGCCACCCAGGGGGGCAGGCTCAACGAGCAGTACTTC CATQGGRLNEQYF
TRBJ2-3 TRBV28 NA TRBD2 TGTGCCAGCGTACCAGCGGGGGGAGAGGATACGCAGTATTTT CASVPAGGEDTQYF
TRBJ1-4 TRBV29-1 once TRBD1 TGCAGCGTGGGTCTACAGGGGGCGAGGGAAAAACTGTTTTTT CSVGLQGAREKLFF
TRBJ2-4 TRBV6-2/TRBV6-3 NA NA TGTGCCAGCAGTGGGAGCGGTAAAAACATTCAGTACTTC CASSGSGKNIQYF
TRBJ1-2 TRBV4-1 NA NA TGCGCCAGCAGCCAAAGGCAGGGAGGCTATGGCTACACCTTC CASSQRQGGYGYTF
TRBJ2-6 TRBV5-5 NA NA TGTGCCAGCAGCGGGGCCTCCTCTGGGGCCAACGTCCTGACTTTC CASSGASSGANVLTF
TRBJ2-7 TRBV2 many NA TGTGCCAGCAGTGGGGTTAGGGGATCCTACGAGCAGTACTTC CASSGVRGSYEQYF
TRBJ2-3 TRBV6-1 once NA TGTGCCAGCAGTGAAAGGAGTACAGGGTACCGGACAGATACGCAGTATTTT CASSERSTGYRTDTQYF
TRBJ2-1 TRBV7-8 NA NA TGTGCCAGCAGCCCCGCGGCTTATGAGCAGTTCTTC CASSPAAYEQFF
TRBJ2-2 TRBV5-1 NA TRBD2 TGCGCCAGCAGCTTTCCTAGCGGAAACACCGGGGAGCTGTTTTTT CASSFPSGNTGELFF
TRBJ1-1 TRBV20-1 NA NA TGCAGTGCTAGTCAGCGGAACACTGAAGCTTTCTTT CSASQRNTEAFF
TRBJ1-1 TRBV25-1 NA TRBD1 TGTGCCAGCAGTGATAGGGGACAGTTGAACACTGAAGCTTTCTTT CASSDRGQLNTEAFF
TRBJ2-2 TRBV9 NA NA TGTGCCAGCAGCGTAGCTTGGGGGGGGCCCACCGGGGAGCTGTTTTTT CASSVAWGGPTGELFF
TRBJ2-7 TRBV7-2 NA NA TGTGCCAGCAGCTTAGGGTTCGCGGGAGAGCAGTACTTC CASSLGFAGEQYF
TRBJ2-7 TRBV27 NA TRBD2 TGTGCCAGCAGTATGGGAGGGGAATCCGAGCAGTACTTC CASSMGGESEQYF
TRBJ1-6 TRBV6-5 NA NA TGTGCCAGCAGTTCACAGGGAACTTCACCCCTCCACTTT CASSSQGTSPLHF
TRBJ2-5 TRBV9 few NA TGTGCCAGCAGCGTAGGGCTAGCCCCTGGGGGGGAGACCCAGTACTTC CASSVGLAPGGETQYF
TRBJ1-6 TRBV18 NA NA TGTGCCAGCTCCCCGAGCTGGGCCGATAATTCACCCCTCCACTTT CASSPSWADNSPLHF
TRBJ2-3 TRBV5-1 NA TRBD2 TGCGCCAGCAGTTATACTAGCGTCACAGATACGCAGTATTTT CASSYTSVTDTQYF
TRBJ1-1 TRBV3-1/TRBV3-2 NA TRBD1 TGTGCCAGCAGCCAAGGCGGGACAGGGCATACTGAAGCTTTCTTT CASSQGGTGHTEAFF
TRBJ1-6 TRBV3-1/TRBV3-2 NA NA TGTGCCAGCAGCCAGGCACCGGACAAAGAAAATTCACCCCTCCACTTT CASSQAPDKENSPLHF
TRBJ2-5 TRBV2 NA NA TGTGCCAGCAGTGAAGCAGGGGGGGCAGAGACCCAGTACTTC CASSEAGGAETQYF
TRBJ1-1 TRBV5-6 NA NA TGTGCCAGCACAAGATATGGAGGCGGATTGCGTACTGAAGCTTTCTTT CASTRYGGGLRTEAFF
TRBJ1-2 TRBV28 NA NA TGTGCCAGCAGTTTTTCAGTAATCTATGGCTACACCTTC CASSFSVIYGYTF
TRBJ2-3 TRBV7-3 once TRBD2 TGTGCCAGCAGCAAAGGGGCTAGCGGGAGTTCGGATACGCAGTATTTT CASSKGASGSSDTQYF
TRBJ1-2 TRBV10-3 NA NA TGTGCCATCAGTGAGCGAGAGGTTTATGGCTACACCTTC CAISEREVYGYTF
TRBJ1-1 TRBV6-5 NA TRBD1 TGTGCCTCTTACCGGGACAGGATGAACACTGAAGCTTTCTTT CASYRDRMNTEAFF
TRBJ2-2 TRBV7-8 NA NA TGTGCCAGCAGCTCCTTTGGGGAGCTGTTTTTT CASSSFGELFF
TRBJ1-2 TRBV6-2/TRBV6-3 NA TRBD1 TGTGCCAGCACCCCGGGACAGAACTATGGCTACACCTTC CASTPGQNYGYTF
TRBJ2-7 TRBV4-3 NA NA TGCGCCAGCAGCCAAGGCCTAGTGGCAGTTACCTACGAGCAGTACTTC CASSQGLVAVTYEQYF
TRBJ1-2 TRBV7-2 NA NA TGTGCCAGCAGCCAGGGGACAATAGGGGGCTACACCTTC CASSQGTIGGYTF
TRBJ2-5 TRBV4-1 NA TRBD1 TGCGCCAGCAGCCGGACAGGGTTGGGAGAGACCCAGTACTTC CASSRTGLGETQYF
TRBJ1-1 TRBV28 NA NA TGTGCCAGCATGAGGGACACAATGAACACTGAAGCTTTCTTT CASMRDTMNTEAFF